The 29 T cell receptor beta chains reported below all come from one sample, sequenced in a study of blood T cell repertoires in COVID-19. Using immunoSEQ multiplex PCR, the repertoire was profiled, and TCRdb retains in-frame clones only, with some absent. The repertoire holds 300,000 to 400,000 clones, 88% seen once, with roughly 1.2% in the top ten. The sample comprised PBMCs or T cells enriched from blood (not recorded which). These receptors came from a woman aged 18-35 years who had recovered from COVID-19.

The chain recombines TRBV9 with TRBJ2-7; 7 positions agree with TRBD2. This CDR3 is 14 amino acids long. Unmatched junction bases numbered 2, after V lost 0 bases and J lost 2 bases. Germline lookup yields CDR1 SGDLS and CDR2 YYNGEE. CDR3 sequence: CASSVDGLAYEQYF. The DNA of the CDR3 is TGTGCCAGCAGCGTAGACGGACTAGCCTACGAGCAGTACTTC.

The chain combines TRBV5-1 with TRBJ2-2, with TRBD1 identical over 7 bases. The CDR3 is 16 amino acids. Germline V gene lookup returns CDR1 SGHRS and CDR2 YFSETQ. J lost 3 bases, V lost 4 bases, and 9 bases had no gene match. The CDR3: CASSRPGTAHTGELFF. The CDR3 DNA reads as TGCGCCAGCAGCCGACCCGGGACAGCCCACACCGGGGAGCTGTTTTTT. The full variable domain, its missing parts supplied by reference TRBV5-1 and TRBJ2-2, is KAGVTQTPRYLIKTRGQQVTLSCSPISGHRSVSWYQQTPGQGLQFLFEYFSETQRNKGNFPGRFSGRQFSNSRSEMNVSTLELGDSALYLCASSRPGTAHTGELFFGEGSRLTVL.

This chain joins TRBV19 and TRBJ1-1, with TRBD1 identical over 7 bases. Germline CDR1 reads LNHDA; CDR2 reads SQIVND (reference sequence). The V segment lost 1 base and the J segment 1 base; nucleotides outside the gene matches: 3. The CDR3 consists of 15 residues. CDR3: CASSIGTGSNTEAFF. Written as DNA, the CDR3 is TGTGCCAGTAGTATAGGGACAGGTTCGAACACTGAAGCTTTCTTT.

V and J are TRBV7-3 and TRBJ2-7, with a possible D match to TRBD2 (5 bases). This CDR3 is built from 15 residues. Germline CDR1 is SGHTA and CDR2 is FQGTGA. Trimming shortened V by 0 bases and J by 1 base, and 10 bases separated the two germline ends. The CDR3 here is CASSLTREQSYEQYF. CDR3 bases: TGTGCCAGCAGCTTAACGAGGGAGCAGTCCTACGAGCAGTACTTC.

The rearrangement uses TRBV28 and TRBJ1-2; TRBD1 aligns across 9 bases. The CDR3 is made up of 16 amino acids. The germline CDR1 and CDR2 sequences are MDHEN and SYDVKM. Trimming at V came to 4 bases and at J to 5 bases, leaving 11 bases not matched to a gene. The CDR3 coding sequence is TGTGCCAGCAGTTCCCTCGGACAGGGGATCGAGTATGGCTACACCTTC. This codes for CASSSLGQGIEYGYTF.

The chain links TRBV11-2 to TRBJ1-1, with D unclear. V was clipped by 4 bases and J by 1 base, with 10 bases between them. The CDR3 is 14 amino acids. Germline V gene sequence: CDR1 SGHAT, CDR2 FQNNGV. CDR3 region: CASSYDTGNTEAFF. The CDR3 nucleotides are TGTGCCAGCAGCTACGACACTGGGAACACTGAAGCTTTCTTT.

The chain recombines TRBV28 with TRBJ2-5, with TRBD2 as a possible D gene (5 bases). V was cut by 5 bases and J by 1 base, with 8 bases left in between. Germline-derived CDR1 and CDR2 are MDHEN and SYDVKM. CDR3 length: 13 amino acids. CDR3 in DNA: TGTGCCAGCAGTCTGGACTCCCAAGAGACCCAGTACTTC. Amino acids: CASSLDSQETQYF.

The rearrangement links TRBV3-1 (or the pseudogene TRBV3-2) to TRBJ2-7; 7 positions match TRBD2. From germline, CDR1 is LGHDT and CDR2 YNNKEL (reference sequence). V lost 0 bases and J lost 1; bases outside the gene matches: 9. CDR3 length equals 17 residues. DNA of the CDR3: TGTGCCAGCAGCCAAGACCCTGGGCTAGCGGTGTCCTACGAGCAGTACTTC. It specifies CASSQDPGLAVSYEQYF.

The chain combines TRBV10-3 with TRBJ2-2; D is perhaps TRBD2 (6 bases). Trimming removed 6 bases at V and 8 bases at J, with 10 bases between. This CDR3 comprises 12 residues. Germline lookup yields CDR1 ENHRY and CDR2 SYGVKD. The CDR3 bases are TGTGCCATCAGCGTTAGCGGAGGGGAGCTGTTTTTT. It translates to CAISVSGGELFF.

The rearrangement joins TRBV11-3 to TRBJ2-1; a weak D match, TRBD1 (6 bases). Germline values: CDR1 SGHNT, CDR2 YENEEA. The V and J ends lost 5 bases and 0 bases respectively, with 11 bases between them. The CDR3 loop spans 15 amino acids. CDR3 protein: CASSATGSSYNEQFF. CDR3 bases: TGTGCCAGCAGCGCTACAGGGAGCTCCTACAATGAGCAGTTCTTC.

The V gene is TRBV29-1, the J gene TRBJ1-1; D gene ambiguous. The germline V gene has CDR1 SQVTM and CDR2 ANQGSEA. CDR3 length equals 12 residues. V was pared by 6 bases and J by 1 base, with 9 bases between. CDR3 DNA: TGCAGCGTCAAAACCGGGAACACTGAAGCTTTCTTT. It specifies CSVKTGNTEAFF.

The chain is built from TRBV4-2 and TRBJ2-5; TRBD2 matches at 8 bases. The trim removed 0 bases at V and 5 bases at J, leaving 11 bases unmatched. The CDR3 totals 17 residues. Per germline, CDR1 LGHNA and CDR2 YNFKEQ. The DNA of the CDR3 is TGTGCCAGCAGCCAAGATTCCGGCGGGGGGCCGCGGGAGACCCAGTACTTC. It codes for CASSQDSGGGPRETQYF.

The rearrangement uses TRBV20-1 and TRBJ1-2; perhaps TRBD1 as D (6 bases). The germline V gene encodes CDR1 DFQATT and CDR2 SNEGSKA (reference sequence). The V gene lost 3 bases and the J gene lost 4 bases, with 15 bases spanning the gap. This CDR3 region has 14 residues. The CDR3: CSASFPRGPYGYTF. In DNA, the CDR3 is TGCAGTGCTAGTTTTCCCAGGGGCCCCTATGGCTACACCTTC.

This clone was found a few times. This rearrangement joins TRBV30 to TRBJ1-5, with 7 nucleotides matching TRBD1. The length of the CDR3 is 13 residues. The germline CDR1 and CDR2 sequences are GTSNPN and SVGIG (reference sequence). V trimming: 4 bases; J trimming: 6 bases; junction bases outside the gene matches: 6. The CDR3 DNA reads as TGTGCCTGGACACAGGGGATAGGTCAGCCCCAGCATTTT. This encodes CAWTQGIGQPQHF.

The chain has TRBV30 and TRBJ1-6; 8 bases match TRBD1. Germline trimming cut 2 bases from V and 6 bases from J; bases unmatched to any gene: 0. The CDR3 consists of 13 residues. Germline assignment: CDR1 GTSNPN and CDR2 SVGIG (reference sequence). In DNA form, the CDR3 reads TGTGCCTGGAGTCAGGGGGCTAATTCACCCCTCCACTTT. Translation: CAWSQGANSPLHF.

The V call is TRBV4-1, the J call TRBJ1-2; TRBD1 aligns across 7 bases. CDR3 length: 15 amino acids. CDR1 is MGHRA, CDR2 YSYEKL, per germline. V shed 3 bases and J 4 bases; nucleotides not matched to a gene: 8. CDR3 loop: CASSQSGQATYGYTF. CDR3 in DNA: TGCGCCAGCAGCCAGTCCGGACAGGCGACCTATGGCTACACCTTC.

This clone was observed once. The chain carries TRBV4-2 and TRBJ2-1, with 9 bases that match TRBD2. Germline CDR1 LGHNA, CDR2 YNFKEQ. V dropped 4 bases and J dropped 3; count of bases not matched to a gene: 7. The CDR3 spans 16 residues. CDR3 region: CASSRATSGIYNEQFF. The CDR3 DNA follows: TGTGCCAGCAGCCGAGCGACTAGCGGAATCTACAATGAGCAGTTCTTC.

The chain employs TRBV19 and TRBJ1-1; TRBD1 is a possible D gene (5 bases). V was pared by 4 bases and J by 0 bases, with 9 bases between. CDR1 is LNHDA, CDR2 SQIVND, per germline (reference sequence). The CDR3 totals 14 residues. The CDR3 nucleotides are TGTGCCAGTAGTAGACGACAGCTGAACACTGAAGCTTTCTTT. It codes for CASSRRQLNTEAFF.

V gene TRBV6-5 combines with J gene TRBJ2-5; D is undetermined. From germline, CDR1 is MNHEY and CDR2 SVGAGI. The CDR3 runs to 13 residues. Trimming shortened V by 2 bases and J by 4 bases, and 8 bases separated the two germline ends. This CDR3 reads CASSYDELETQYF. The CDR3 region has the DNA TGTGCCAGCAGTTACGATGAGTTAGAGACCCAGTACTTC.

This chain joins TRBV5-1 and TRBJ1-2, with TRBD1 matching over 9 bases. There are 15 residues in the CDR3. Germline CDR1 reads SGHRS; CDR2 reads YFSETQ. After removal of 3 bases from V and 1 base from J, the junction contained 4 bases not matched to a gene. The CDR3 DNA sequence: TGCGCCAGCAGCTCGCGGACAGGGGATAACTATGGCTACACCTTC. Protein: CASSSRTGDNYGYTF.

The V and J genes are TRBV19 and TRBJ1-2, with D possibly TRBD1 on 6 matching bases. The V end lost 6 bases, the J end lost 5 bases, and 16 bases lay between the germline ends. CDR3 size: 14 residues. Germline V gene data show CDR1 as LNHDA and CDR2 as SQIVND (reference sequence). CDR3 in amino acids: CASSVRGQGYGYTF. The CDR3 nucleotides read TGTGCCAGTAGCGTTCGTGGCCAGGGGTATGGCTACACCTTC.

CDR3 nucleotides: TGTGCCAGTAGTTCCGGACAGGGGATCATGAACACTGAAGCTTTCTTT. Translating it yields CASSSGQGIMNTEAFF. V is TRBV19 and J is TRBJ1-1; 9 nucleotides line up with TRBD1. This CDR3 has 16 amino acids. Germline CDR1 reads LNHDA; CDR2 reads SQIVND (reference sequence). The V segment lost 5 bases and the J segment 0 bases; nucleotides outside the gene matches: 7. The full variable domain, its missing parts supplied by reference TRBV19 and TRBJ1-1, is DGGITQSPKYLFRKEGQNVTLSCEQNLNHDAMYWYRQDPGQGLRLIYYSQIVNDFQKGDIAEGYSVSREKKESFPLTVTSAQKNPTAFYLCASSSGQGIMNTEAFFGQGTRLTVV.

The J gene is TRBJ2-7, the V gene TRBV27; weak D call: TRBD2 (7 bases). Trimming removed 3 bases from V and 4 bases from J, with 16 bases in between. Germline CDR1 is MNHEY and CDR2 is SMNVEV (reference sequence). The CDR3 loop spans 15 amino acids. For the CDR3, the DNA is TGTGCCAGCAGTTTTTTGGGAGGGACATTTTACGAGCAGTACTTC. Translation: CASSFLGGTFYEQYF.

The rearrangement uses TRBV5-4 and TRBJ2-7; D not resolved. The germline V gene has CDR1 SGHNT and CDR2 YYREEE (reference sequence). V lost 5 bases, J lost 6 bases, and 12 bases lay in between. This CDR3 spans 12 amino acids. The CDR3 spells CASRSPESEQYF. For the CDR3, the DNA is TGTGCCAGCAGGTCCCCGGAGAGCGAGCAGTACTTC.

A word on this clone: Mismatch with germline at one junction end may stem from a read error. This chain links TRBV30 with TRBJ2-7; TRBD1 might be the D (6 bases). The CDR3 sequence is 16 residues long. CDR1 GTSNPN and CDR2 SVGIG come from the germline V gene (reference sequence). The CDR3 DNA follows: TGTGCCTGCAGTGAGGGGGTCCTCTCCCTGGGCTACGAGCAGTACTTC. Translating gives CACSEGVLSLGYEQYF.

This clone showed up just once. V gene TRBV5-4 combines with J gene TRBJ2-7; TRBD2 is a possible D gene (6 bases). Germline V gene lookup returns CDR1 SGHNT and CDR2 YYREEE (reference sequence). V was pared by 2 bases and J by 0 bases, with 12 bases between. The length of the CDR3 is 15 residues. CDR3 region: CASSLVGGYSYEQYF. For the CDR3, the DNA is TGTGCCAGCAGCTTAGTCGGGGGATACTCCTACGAGCAGTACTTC. The whole variable domain, remainder taken from reference TRBV5-4 and TRBJ2-7, is ETGVTQSPTHLIKTRGQQVTLRCSSQSGHNTVSWYQQALGQGPQFIFQYYREEENGRGNFPPRFSGLQFPNYSSELNVNALELDDSALYLCASSLVGGYSYEQYFGPGTRLTVT.

The rearrangement uses TRBV3-1 (or the pseudogene TRBV3-2) and TRBJ1-5, with D perhaps matching TRBD1 (6 bases). V dropped 1 base and J dropped 3 bases, with 13 bases sitting between them. Germline lookup yields CDR1 LGHDT and CDR2 YNNKEL (reference sequence). The CDR3 length is 16 residues. CDR3 coding DNA: TGTGCCAGCAGCCAAGCAGGGCTGGGGGCCAATCAGCCCCAGCATTTT. Translation gives CASSQAGLGANQPQHF.

The gene calls are TRBV27 and TRBJ2-5; 7 bases fit TRBD1. CDR1 and CDR2 (germline): MNHEY, SMNVEV (reference sequence). Losses at the gene ends were 6 bases for V and 10 bases for J; bases not matched to a gene: 8. This CDR3 spans 12 amino acids. The CDR3 is CASRQGQADQYF. The CDR3 DNA reads as TGTGCCAGCAGACAAGGACAGGCTGACCAGTACTTC.

The chain uses TRBV24-1 and TRBJ2-1, with 8 bases matching TRBD1. This CDR3 is built from 14 residues. V shed 3 bases and J 10 bases; nucleotides not matched to a gene: 7. From germline, CDR1 is KGHDR and CDR2 SFDVKD. CDR3 bases: TGTGCCACCAGTGATCCAGGACAGGGAAGGGAGCAGTTCTTC. Its translation: CATSDPGQGREQFF.